This TCR beta chain was identified during a study of circulating CD8 cells and anti-PD-1 response in melanoma (dated by TCRdb to the early 2020s). Looking at the study overall: Patients received nivolumab intravenously at 3 mg/kg every 2 weeks. The TCR repertoire analysis included about eleven melanoma patients, of whom 7 were non-responders and 4 were responders. Patients with complete or partial responses were counted as responders, while patients with stable or progressive disease (RECIST v1.1) were counted as non-responders. Of the approximately 13 patients in the melanoma cohort, seven received anti-PD-1 as first-line therapy and six had prior targeted therapy or immunotherapy. PD-1 on on-treatment samples was detected using a biotinylated anti-human IgG4 antibody. What the work shows at the level of the full study, not this receptor alone: The authors pointed out that the cohort included both treatment-naive and previously treated patients, and that this mix could influence the results. Because material was limited, most experiments were generally run without replicates. Diversity was greatest in the DNEG repertoire, PD-1 and DPOS had similar and higher clonality, and TIGIT repertoires had the lowest diversity. Tumor material was not accessible, so tumor reactivity was assessed by peptide assays on expanded sorted subsets instead. Between subsets, repertoires were largely private, with fewer than 8% of TRB clonotypes shared at M1, and the highest sharing was seen between DPOS and TIGIT. Only baseline and M1 samples, drawn from a small cohort with few responders, went into the published TCR repertoire comparisons.

Using a BD FACSAria II cell sorter, four subsets defined by PD-1 and/or TIGIT were sorted out of live CD3+CD8+TCRalphabeta+ cells. Circulating CD8 T cells were sorted into four subsets by PD-1 and TIGIT expression to characterize their relevance to anti-PD-1 therapy response. For each sorted CD8 T-cell subset, both the TCR alpha and TCR beta chains were sequenced. Peripheral blood was collected at three points: before the first anti-PD-1 injection, after two injections and after four injections. PBMCs were immediately isolated by Ficoll gradient centrifugation. Until use, PBMCs were cryopreserved in liquid nitrogen in RPMI containing around 20% FCS and approximately 9.2% DMSO. Thawed PBMCs were stained with a viability dye and antibodies against CD3, CD8alpha, TCRalphabeta, PD-1 and TIGIT. Total RNA was extracted with the RNeasy Kit, and every sample reached a RIN above 7. CDR1 and CDR2, looked up from the germline V gene (reference sequence), are LNHDA and SQIVND. The CDR3 holds 13 amino acids from the cysteine to the phenylalanine. The retained sequence is limited to the CDR3, 39 bases, with the frame set at the first base. Deletion took 5 bases off V and 3 bases off J, with a span of 8 bases between the germline ends.

Sequencing used a NextSeq 500. Starting from about 15 ng of total RNA, TCR libraries were made with the QIAseq Immune Repertoire RNA Library Kit, Human TCR Panel. TCR libraries were sequenced on an Illumina NextSeq with a Mid Output V2 kit, and asymmetric 261x41 paired-end reads were used. Every TCR library was diluted down to roughly 3.9 nM, then pooled, denatured and loaded at 0.95 to 1 pM. On the study's bioinformatics: TCR FASTQ files were processed in the QIAGEN GeneGlobe Data Analysis Center, with downstream analysis in R 3.5.2. To get clonality, Shannon entropy was normalized by the log of the number of unique productive sequences and the result was subtracted from one. Fisher exact tests at 5% FDR, run separately within each subset, picked out TRA or TRB clonotypes whose abundance differed between baseline and M1. Clonotypes with differential abundance were put into four groups: emerging, expanding, contracting or non-expanding/contracting. Morisita's overlap index was used to measure repertoire overlap between patients. Starting from the raw public reads, TCRdb applied fastp trimming at Q25, assembled clones with MiXCR and retained in-frame beta chains. Rows merge per CDR3 protein into single entries with the most common DNA and genes. TCRdb's processing, not the authors' own work, is the source of the V and J calls. For this sample the table gives about 560 distinct CDR3 sequences, of which around 9.3% were detected only once. Around 40% of the sample rests with the top ten.

Points on this clonotype: The antigen it recognizes is unknown. Per-base quality was not reported, and no clone a single base away is much larger than it.

In this chain, TRBV19 is recombined with TRBJ1-5, and possibly TRBD1, on 5 matching bases. The sequence was obtained from a human donor with melanoma. Sequencing was performed on CD8+ T cells from PBMCs, taken at baseline or after one month of anti-PD-1 therapy (not recorded which). The CDR3 is CASSSRANQPQHF. The DNA sequence is as follows: TGTGCCAGTAGTTCCAGGGCCAATCAGCCCCAGCATTTT.